This T cell receptor (beta chain) appears in the sequencing data of a study of cytomegalovirus exposure and HLA in healthy donors. The repertoire was sequenced with immunoSEQ multiplex PCR; TCRdb's copy has only in-frame clones and lacks some. The data contain under 80,000 clones, about 94% of them singletons. Germline lookup yields CDR1 MDHEN and CDR2 SYDVKM. There are 16 residues in the CDR3. V lost 0 bases and J lost 4; bases outside the gene matches: 4. Regarding the study as a whole: Later, an analysis found that TCR clusters from the first cohort tended to co-occur in the roughly 110 validation repertoires.

For this clone: The antigen remains undetermined.

The source material was PBMCs. The V and J genes are TRBV28 and TRBJ2-5; 11 bases line up with TRBD1. This receptor was taken from a woman aged 18-29 years in good health and CMV-seronegative. CDR3 in DNA: TGTGCCAGCAGTTTATGGGGACAGGGGGTTGGAGAGACCCAGTACTTC. This codes for CASSLWGQGVGETQYF.